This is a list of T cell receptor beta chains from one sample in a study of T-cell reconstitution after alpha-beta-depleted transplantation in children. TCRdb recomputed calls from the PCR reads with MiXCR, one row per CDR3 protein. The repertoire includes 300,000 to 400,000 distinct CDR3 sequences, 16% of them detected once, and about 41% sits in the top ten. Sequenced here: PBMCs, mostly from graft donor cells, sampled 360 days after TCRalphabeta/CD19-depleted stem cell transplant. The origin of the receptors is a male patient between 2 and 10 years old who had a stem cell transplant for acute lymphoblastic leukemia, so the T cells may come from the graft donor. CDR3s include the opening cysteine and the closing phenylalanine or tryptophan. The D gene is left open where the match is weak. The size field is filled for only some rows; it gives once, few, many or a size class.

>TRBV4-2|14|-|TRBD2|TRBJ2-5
CASSPLAGEGTQYF
TGTGCCAGCAGCCCCCTCGCGGGAGAGGGGACCCAGTACTTC
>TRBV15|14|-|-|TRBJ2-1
CATRGSRSYNEQFF
TGTGCCACCCGGGGGAGTAGGTCCTACAATGAGCAGTTCTTC
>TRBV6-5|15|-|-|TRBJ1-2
CASSYSTPNSYGYTF
TGTGCCAGCAGTTACTCGACACCCAACTCCTATGGCTACACCTTC
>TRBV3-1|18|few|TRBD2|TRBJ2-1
CASSQEMGLADPYNEQFF
TGTGCCAGCAGCCAAGAAATGGGACTAGCGGATCCCTACAATGAGCAGTTCTTC
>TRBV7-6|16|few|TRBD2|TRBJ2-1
CASSPRLAGEYNEQFF
TGTGCCAGCAGCCCCCGACTAGCGGGAGAATATAATGAGCAGTTCTTC
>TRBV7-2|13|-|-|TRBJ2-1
CASSLDGLDEQFF
TGTGCCAGCAGCTTAGACGGGCTCGATGAGCAGTTCTTC
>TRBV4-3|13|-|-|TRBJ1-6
CASSQVGDSPLHF
TGCGCCAGCAGCCAAGTGGGGGATTCACCCCTCCACTTT
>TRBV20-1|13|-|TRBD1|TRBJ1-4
CSARWQGAEKLFF
TGCAGTGCTAGGTGGCAGGGGGCTGAAAAACTGTTTTTT
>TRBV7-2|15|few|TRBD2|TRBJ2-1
CASSPLAGLNNEQFF
TGTGCCAGCAGCCCCCTAGCGGGACTCAACAATGAGCAGTTCTTC
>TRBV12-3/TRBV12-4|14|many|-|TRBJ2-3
CASSLRGATDTQYF
TGTGCCAGCAGCCTTCGGGGGGCTACAGATACGCAGTATTTT
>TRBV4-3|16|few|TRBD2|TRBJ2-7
CASSQDRSGTSYEQYF
TGCGCCAGCAGCCAAGATCGGAGCGGGACCTCCTACGAGCAGTACTTC
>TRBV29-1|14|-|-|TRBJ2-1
CSVALLGRHNEQFF
TGCAGCGTTGCACTCTTGGGACGCCACAATGAGCAGTTCTTC
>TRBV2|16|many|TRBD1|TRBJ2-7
CASSDPGTVSSYEQYF
TGTGCCAGCAGTGACCCCGGGACAGTCAGCTCCTACGAGCAGTACTTC
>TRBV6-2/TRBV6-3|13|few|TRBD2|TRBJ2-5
CASNRRLAETQYF
TGTGCCAGCAATAGGCGACTAGCAGAGACCCAGTACTTC
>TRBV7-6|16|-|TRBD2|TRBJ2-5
CASSPRLAGPEETQYF
TGTGCCAGCAGCCCTAGACTAGCGGGACCAGAAGAGACCCAGTACTTC
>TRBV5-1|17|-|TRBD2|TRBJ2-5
CASSLDVSGSIRETQYF
TGCGCCAGCAGCTTGGATGTTAGCGGGAGTATTAGGGAGACCCAGTACTTC
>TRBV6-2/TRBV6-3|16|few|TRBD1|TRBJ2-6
CASSRQGSTGANVLTF
TGTGCCAGCAGTCGACAGGGTTCGACTGGGGCCAACGTCCTGACTTTC